The clone carrying this T cell receptor (beta chain) was counted many times. Each CDR3 protein gets one entry after TCRdb re-called the RACE reads with MiXCR. The sample has 70,000 to 90,000 distinct CDR3 sequences; about 10% are singletons. Trimming shortened V by 0 bases and J by 5 bases, and 4 bases separated the two germline ends. The CDR3 runs 12 residues. Germline V gene data show CDR1 as SGHAT and CDR2 as FQNNGV. This sample stems from a study of human T cells and chemical hapten exposure. Time point here: patch test 2, 6 weeks after DPC sensitization. Treatment specified: therapeutic diphenylcyclopropenone sensitization with weekly scalp DPC.

The V gene is TRBV11-2, the J gene TRBJ1-1; D gene ambiguous. Sample: whole blood, taken in connection with sensitization to the hapten diphenylcyclopropenone (DPC). This receptor was obtained from a woman in her 50s with alopecia areata. Some clones in this sample may be carry-over from other donors' samples. CDR3 nucleotide sequence: TGTGCCAGCAGCTTAGATTTTACTGAAGCTTTCTTT. It codes for CASSLDFTEAFF.